Listed here are 15 T cell receptor beta chains from one sample, sequenced in a study of blood T cell repertoires in COVID-19. The assay was immunoSEQ multiplex PCR, and TCRdb's table has in-frame clones only and misses some. The data show 200,000 to 250,000 clones, with about 88% seen just once and 0.85% to 1% held by the top ten. Sequencing input: peripheral blood. The receptors shown here come from a man aged 40-55 years with acute or convalescent COVID-19.

This clone was picked up a small number of times. The chain joins TRBV4-1 to TRBJ2-7, with 7 nucleotides matching TRBD1. Unmatched junction bases numbered 5, after V lost 4 bases and J lost 2 bases. Per the germline V gene, CDR1 is MGHRA and CDR2 is YSYEKL. CDR3 length: 14 amino acids. The CDR3 DNA reads as TGCGCCAGCAGCCTACAGGGGCCACCCTACGAGCAGTACTTC. Translation gives CASSLQGPPYEQYF.

The V call is TRBV7-9, the J call TRBJ1-3; unclear D gene. Germline assignment: CDR1 SEHNR and CDR2 FQNEAQ (reference sequence). Trimming shortened V by 2 bases and J by 2 bases, and 16 bases separated the two germline ends. The CDR3 extends over 17 amino acids. CDR3 residues: CASSLQPYKEAGNTIYF. Here the CDR3 DNA reads TGTGCCAGCAGCTTACAACCCTATAAAGAAGCTGGAAACACCATATATTTT.

The V call is TRBV5-1, the J call TRBJ2-7, with TRBD1 matching over 8 bases. Per germline, CDR1 SGHRS and CDR2 YFSETQ. The CDR3 is 13 amino acids. V was clipped by 2 bases and J by 3 bases; unmatched bases: 1. For the CDR3, the DNA is TGCGCCAGCAGCTTTACAGGGGGCTACGAGCAGTACTTC. Residues: CASSFTGGYEQYF.

The chain employs TRBV3-1 (or the pseudogene TRBV3-2) and TRBJ2-1; 8 bases match TRBD1. The CDR3 totals 15 residues. CDR1 and CDR2 (germline): LGHDT, YNNKEL (reference sequence). The trim removed 4 bases at V and 5 bases at J, leaving 7 bases unmatched. In DNA form, the CDR3 reads TGTGCCAGCAGCCGGGGCAGGGGGCTCCACAATGAGCAGTTCTTC. It is translated as CASSRGRGLHNEQFF.

V is TRBV5-4 and J is TRBJ2-7; D may be TRBD2 (7 bases). The ends were cut back, 4 bases at V and 2 bases at J, with 16 bases in the middle. This CDR3 contains 15 residues. Germline V CDR1 and CDR2: SGHNT, YYREEE (reference sequence). The CDR3, as DNA: TGTGCCAGCAGCCTTGGAGGGGGGGCCGCCTACGAGCAGTACTTC. Its translation: CASSLGGGAAYEQYF.

The chain combines TRBV29-1 with TRBJ2-3; 7 bases agree with TRBD2. Germline V gives CDR1 SQVTM, CDR2 ANQGSEA. CDR3 length: 13 residues. J gave up 0 bases and V 6 bases, and 3 bases lay outside the gene matches. The chain's CDR3 is CSVAGSSTDTQYF. As DNA, the CDR3 is TGCAGCGTAGCGGGGTCAAGCACAGATACGCAGTATTTT.

The rearrangement joins TRBV7-9 to TRBJ1-5, with TRBD1 as a possible D gene (6 bases). The CDR3 is made up of 14 amino acids. Trimming removed 6 bases at V and 6 bases at J, with 15 bases between. Per the germline V gene, CDR1 is SEHNR and CDR2 is FQNEAQ (reference sequence). The CDR3 DNA sequence: TGTGCCAGCAGTCCAGGGGCGGATGGTCAGCCCCAGCATTTT. Translated: CASSPGADGQPQHF.

The rearrangement links TRBV28 to TRBJ2-7; no clear D gene. With 3 bases removed from V and 4 bases from J, the gap between germline ends came to 19 bases. Germline V gene data show CDR1 as MDHEN and CDR2 as SYDVKM. This CDR3 contains 16 residues. CDR3 residues: CASSFLHPAGLYEQYF. Here the CDR3 DNA reads TGTGCCAGCAGTTTTCTACACCCCGCCGGGTTGTACGAGCAGTACTTC.

The chain joins TRBV27 to TRBJ1-1, with TRBD1 matching 8 bases. The CDR3 spans 15 residues. V lost 7 bases and J lost 8; bases outside the gene matches: 15. Germline V gives CDR1 MNHEY, CDR2 SMNVEV (reference sequence). The CDR3 protein is CASIRRGTGAREAFF. The CDR3 DNA sequence: TGTGCCAGCATCCGACGTGGGACAGGCGCGAGAGAAGCTTTCTTT.

The chain carries TRBV5-4 and TRBJ1-1; 8 bases fit TRBD1. The CDR3 totals 14 residues. Trimming cost V 6 bases and J 4 bases; bases outside gene matches: 8. Looked up from germline, CDR1 is SGHNT and CDR2 is YYREEE (reference sequence). The CDR3 loop reads CASNPQGARTEAFF. The DNA of the CDR3 is TGTGCCAGCAACCCCCAGGGGGCCCGCACTGAAGCTTTCTTT.

The V and J genes are TRBV7-2 and TRBJ2-1, with a weak D call TRBD2 (5 bases). Germline V gene data show CDR1 as SGHTA and CDR2 as FQGNSA. V shed 5 bases and J shed 4 bases, with 15 bases lying between them. CDR3 size: 15 residues. CDR3 in amino acids: CASSPRDPMYNEQFF. CDR3 coding DNA: TGTGCCAGCAGCCCCCGGGATCCGATGTACAATGAGCAGTTCTTC.

V usage is TRBV19 and J usage is TRBJ1-6, with D tentatively TRBD1 (6 bases). CDR3 length: 20 residues. Germline-derived CDR1 and CDR2 are LNHDA and SQIVND (reference sequence). Trimming removed 3 bases from V and 1 base from J, with 22 bases in between. CDR3 bases: TGTGCCAGTAGTATTCCGACAGGATGGTTTGGGTCGTCCTATAATTCACCCCTCCACTTT. Amino acid sequence: CASSIPTGWFGSSYNSPLHF.

The chain joins TRBV7-9 to TRBJ2-5, with a weak D call TRBD2 (5 bases). Germline values: CDR1 SEHNR, CDR2 FQNEAQ (reference sequence). Trimming pared 8 bases from V and 6 bases from J, leaving 13 bases between. The length of the CDR3 is 12 residues. The chain's CDR3 is CASSGGLKTQYF. As DNA, the CDR3 is TGTGCCAGCTCAGGAGGTCTGAAGACCCAGTACTTC.

This clone has more than one count but fewer than ten. The gene calls are TRBV12-5 and TRBJ1-4, with 8 positions matching TRBD1. The CDR3 is made up of 16 amino acids. After removal of 5 bases from V and 3 bases from J, the junction contained 8 bases not matched to a gene. The germline CDR1 and CDR2 sequences are LGHNT and FRNRAP. In DNA, the CDR3 is TGTGCTAGTGGTAGCGGACAGGGCTTTGCTAATGAAAAACTGTTTTTT. This codes for CASGSGQGFANEKLFF.

The chain links TRBV6-5 to TRBJ2-7, with 10 bases matching TRBD2. This CDR3 has 15 amino acids. The V gene's germline CDR1 is MNHEY and CDR2 SVGAGI. V was clipped by 5 bases and J by 0 bases; unmatched bases: 4. In nucleotides, the CDR3 is TGTGCCAGCAGTCAGGAGCGGGGGGGCTCCTACGAGCAGTACTTC. Amino acid sequence: CASSQERGGSYEQYF.